This passage covers 24 T cell receptor beta chains from one sample sequenced in a study of T cell changes during pregnancy in multiple sclerosis. Clones were read by immunoSEQ multiplex PCR, and TCRdb kept only the in-frame ones, dropping some. The table records fewer than 60,000 clones, 91% of them present only once. The source material was peripheral blood, sampled after pregnancy. Source of these receptors: a female donor in good health, enrolled as a control in a pregnancy study.

This rearrangement joins TRBV28 to TRBJ1-2; TRBD1 agrees at 8 bases. J was trimmed by 0 bases and V by 2 bases; bases with no gene match: 11. CDR1 is MDHEN and CDR2 is SYDVKM in the germline V gene. The CDR3 runs to 18 residues. This CDR3 reads CASSLPDRGRLANYGYTF. Here the CDR3 DNA reads TGTGCCAGCAGTTTACCCGACAGGGGCCGCTTAGCTAACTATGGCTACACCTTC.

The genes are TRBV7-3 and TRBJ2-1; 7 bases map to TRBD2. Germline V gene data show CDR1 as SGHTA and CDR2 as FQGTGA. The CDR3 spans 15 residues. V lost 5 bases to trimming and J lost 10 bases; unmatched junction nucleotides: 14. CDR3 DNA sequence: TGTGCCAGCAGCCCAATAGCGGGCCCGGGGCACGAGCAGTTCTTC. Translating it yields CASSPIAGPGHEQFF.

The CDR3 is CAWSVDGGYTF. The CDR3 DNA sequence: TGTGCCTGGAGTGTAGATGGCGGCTACACCTTC. J is TRBJ1-2 and V is TRBV30; D is undetermined. The CDR3 is 11 amino acids. The germline V and J ends were trimmed by 0 bases and 8 bases, with 7 bases remaining between them. Germline values: CDR1 GTSNPN, CDR2 SVGIG (reference sequence).

The chain uses TRBV11-1 and TRBJ1-4; D not certain. Per germline, CDR1 SGHAT and CDR2 FQDESV (reference sequence). The CDR3 totals 13 residues. The germline V and J ends were trimmed by 2 bases and 5 bases, with 6 bases remaining between them. CDR3 amino acids: CASSLTGNEKLFF. As DNA, the CDR3 is TGTGCCAGCAGCTTAACGGGGAATGAAAAACTGTTTTTT.

This chain links TRBV9 with TRBJ1-1; tentative D call: TRBD1 (6 bases). CDR3 length equals 14 residues. In germline, CDR1 is SGDLS, CDR2 YYNGEE. Deletions cut 2 bases from V and 4 bases from J, with 12 bases between. This CDR3 reads CASSVIQGPTEAFF. CDR3 nucleotides: TGTGCCAGCAGCGTGATACAGGGTCCCACTGAAGCTTTCTTT.

The J gene is TRBJ1-1, the V gene TRBV18; tentatively, D is TRBD1 (6 bases). Trimming removed 0 bases from V and 0 bases from J, with 11 bases in between. Germline V gene lookup returns CDR1 KGHSH and CDR2 LQKENI. CDR3 length equals 16 residues. In DNA form, the CDR3 reads TGTGCCAGCTCACCACCCGGGGCAGGGGTGAACACTGAAGCTTTCTTT. Its protein is CASSPPGAGVNTEAFF.

As regards this clone: Relative to the germline gene, one junction end is altered; a read error may explain this. V is TRBV19 and J is TRBJ2-7; 8 bases map to TRBD2. Germline V gene sequence: CDR1 LNHDA, CDR2 SQIVND (reference sequence). The CDR3 has 14 amino acids. As DNA, the CDR3 is TGTGCCAGTAGTATAGCGGGAGGGCCCTACGAGCAGCACTTC. Translating gives CASSIAGGPYEQHF.

The rearrangement uses TRBV19 and TRBJ1-6; TRBD1 matches 7 bases. The CDR3 sequence is 16 residues long. Per germline, CDR1 LNHDA and CDR2 SQIVND (reference sequence). The ends lost 5 bases at V and 1 base at J; junction bases unmatched: 5. CDR3 coding DNA: TGTGCCAGTAGTTCGACAGGGAAGTCCTATAATTCACCCCTCCACTTT. Protein product: CASSSTGKSYNSPLHF.

The chain combines TRBV28 with TRBJ2-5, with 14 bases that match TRBD2. The CDR3 loop spans 22 amino acids. V shed 2 bases and J 1 base; nucleotides not matched to a gene: 18. CDR1 is MDHEN and CDR2 is SYDVKM in the germline V gene. As DNA, the CDR3 is TGTGCCAGCAGTTTAGTCCAGATCGGGACTAGCGGGAGAGGGAGTTCCCAAGAGACCCAGTACTTC. Translation gives CASSLVQIGTSGRGSSQETQYF.

The rearrangement links TRBV19 to TRBJ1-5, with D perhaps matching TRBD1 (6 bases). Germline CDR1 reads LNHDA; CDR2 reads SQIVND (reference sequence). The CDR3 is 16 amino acids. V lost 3 bases and J lost 3, with 15 bases in between. The CDR3 region has the DNA TGTGCCAGTAGTATCATCTCCGGGACACTCAATCAGCCCCAGCATTTT. It encodes CASSIISGTLNQPQHF.

The CDR3 spells CASSLDRGVTEAFF. The CDR3 coding sequence is TGTGCCAGCTCCCTGGACAGGGGGGTCACTGAAGCTTTCTTT. This sequence joins TRBV18 and TRBJ1-1, with 10 bases identical to TRBD1. Trimming removed 6 bases from V and 4 bases from J; junction bases left unmatched: 5. The CDR3 totals 14 residues. Germline V gene lookup returns CDR1 KGHSH and CDR2 LQKENI.

The CDR3 DNA is TGTGCCAGCAGTCCCTATACCCTGAGGACTGAAGCTTTCTTT. The encoded protein is CASSPYTLRTEAFF. The V and J genes are TRBV6-5 and TRBJ1-1; unclear D gene. Germline V CDR1 and CDR2: MNHEY, SVGAGI. The CDR3 extends over 14 amino acids. V was shortened by 5 bases and J by 5 bases, with 15 bases between the two germline ends.

The chain uses TRBV7-6 and TRBJ2-6; TRBD1 matches at 12 bases. The CDR3 contains 17 residues. Per germline, CDR1 SGHVS and CDR2 FNYEAQ. The V segment lost 4 bases and the J segment 3 bases; nucleotides outside the gene matches: 4. CDR3 bases: TGTGCCAGCAGCTCGGGACAGGGGGCGCATGGGGCCAACGTCCTGACTTTC. This sequence encodes CASSSGQGAHGANVLTF.

V gene TRBV2 combines with J gene TRBJ1-4, with 11 bases lining up with TRBD1. CDR3 length equals 14 residues. Germline lookup yields CDR1 SNHLY and CDR2 FYNNEI. The V segment lost 6 bases and the J segment 8 bases; nucleotides outside the gene matches: 5. CDR3 residues: CASSRDRGREKLFF. The CDR3 DNA reads as TGTGCCAGCAGCCGGGACAGGGGGAGGGAAAAACTGTTTTTT. The full variable domain, rest sourced from reference TRBV2 and TRBJ1-4, is EPEVTQTPSHQVTQMGQEVILRCVPISNHLYFYWYRQILGQKVEFLVSFYNNEISEKSEIFDDQFSVERPDGSNFTLKIRSTKLEDSAMYFCASSRDRGREKLFFGSGTQLSVL.

The chain links TRBV21-1 to TRBJ2-3; the table's D call, TRBD1, has no DNA check behind it. TRBV21-1 is flagged as a pseudogene. The CDR3 runs to 18 residues. The CDR3 protein is CASTLDRDVNTSTDTQYF. CDR3 in DNA: TGTGCCAGCACCTTAGACAGGGACGTTAACACTAGCACAGATACGCAGTATTTT.

The chain joins TRBV19 to TRBJ1-2, with 8 bases identical to TRBD1. V was pared by 6 bases and J by 8 bases, with 8 bases of the junction left unmatched. This CDR3 has 13 amino acids. Germline CDR1 reads LNHDA; CDR2 reads SQIVND (reference sequence). The CDR3 spells CASRSTGALGYTF. CDR3 bases: TGTGCCAGTAGGTCGACAGGGGCGCTAGGCTACACCTTC.

V and J are TRBV7-2 and TRBJ2-3; 12 bases agree with TRBD2. The CDR3 contains 18 residues. Germline CDR1 and CDR2: SGHTA and FQGNSA. V was pared by 5 bases and J by 5 bases, with 14 bases of the junction left unmatched. The DNA of the CDR3 is TGTGCCAGCAGCCCACTCCCGGCTAGCGGGAGGGCCCTAGATACGCAGTATTTT. Encoded protein: CASSPLPASGRALDTQYF.

The chain has TRBV4-2 and TRBJ1-2; D possibly corresponds to TRBD1 (5 bases). V was pared by 4 bases and J by 4 bases, with 16 bases between. Germline-derived CDR1 and CDR2 are LGHNA and YNFKEQ. This CDR3 has 15 amino acids. Here the CDR3 reads CASSPQGSLFYGYTF. The CDR3, as DNA: TGTGCCAGCAGCCCCCAGGGCAGTCTATTCTATGGCTACACCTTC.

V gene TRBV5-4 combines with J gene TRBJ2-5; 11 bases agree with TRBD2. The CDR3 is 15 amino acids. Unmatched junction bases numbered 3, after V lost 2 bases and J lost 3 bases. Germline V gene data show CDR1 as SGHNT and CDR2 as YYREEE (reference sequence). This CDR3 is CASSLLAGDEETQYF. CDR3 bases: TGTGCCAGCAGCTTACTAGCGGGAGATGAAGAGACCCAGTACTTC.

The chain recombines TRBV11-2 with TRBJ2-5, with 9 bases aligning to TRBD1. The V gene's germline CDR1 is SGHAT and CDR2 FQNNGV. This CDR3 region has 15 residues. With V trimmed by 3 bases and J by 3 bases, 5 bases remained unmatched. The CDR3 coding sequence is TGTGCCAGCAGCTTTAGGGGACAGGGCGAAGAGACCCAGTACTTC. Translating it yields CASSFRGQGEETQYF.

The chain combines TRBV11-1 with TRBJ2-3; D might be TRBD2 (6 bases). Germline V gene data show CDR1 as SGHAT and CDR2 as FQDESV (reference sequence). Trimming cost V 5 bases and J 1 base, with 13 bases left between them. This CDR3 has 15 amino acids. The CDR3 is CASSVTPGGTDTQYF. The CDR3, as DNA: TGTGCCAGCAGCGTCACTCCGGGGGGCACAGATACGCAGTATTTT.

The gene calls are TRBV2 and TRBJ2-3, with TRBD2 matching over 10 bases. J was trimmed by 4 bases and V by 3 bases; bases with no gene match: 4. Germline lookup yields CDR1 SNHLY and CDR2 FYNNEI. The CDR3 runs to 15 residues. The CDR3 DNA follows: TGTGCCAGCAGTGATCCAGCGGGAGGGGCAGATACGCAGTATTTT. The encoded protein is CASSDPAGGADTQYF.

As DNA, the CDR3 is TGTGCCAGCAGTGCCCGGACACCCAACACTGAAGCTTTCTTT. It codes for CASSARTPNTEAFF. The V call is TRBV6-1, the J call TRBJ1-1, with a weak D call TRBD1 (5 bases). The CDR3 loop spans 14 amino acids. Germline loops: CDR1 MNHNS, CDR2 SASEGT. Trimming left V 4 bases short and J 2 bases short, with 11 bases between.

The chain uses TRBV5-1 and TRBJ1-1; possibly TRBD1 for D (6 bases). This CDR3 has 14 residues. CDR1 and CDR2 from the germline V gene are SGHRS and YFSETQ. V dropped 0 bases and J dropped 7 bases, with 13 bases sitting between them. In nucleotides, the CDR3 is TGCGCCAGCAGCTTGGGGCAGGGGCTAGTTGAAGCTTTCTTT. Translating it yields CASSLGQGLVEAFF.